A single TCR beta chain is shown here with its context. No antigen is known for it. The data originate from a study of a mutant IDH1 vaccine in newly diagnosed glioma. Time point indicated: week 11, during vaccination. The content of each vaccine dose was 300 ug of mutant IDH1 20-mer peptide, and topical imiquimod accompanied it. CDR3 size: 17 residues. Per the germline V gene, CDR1 is SGHNT and CDR2 is YYREEE (reference sequence). V was clipped by 4 bases and J by 0 bases, with 14 bases between them. This table comes from immunoSEQ multiplex PCR, and its TCRdb copy is limited to in-frame clones, with some not included. The data show tens of thousands of clones, 70% to 80% seen once.

This specimen was PBMCs, taken from a glioma patient whose treatment included an IDH1 peptide vaccine. This clonotype was obtained from a man in his forties or fifties with glioma. V usage is TRBV5-4 and J usage is TRBJ1-6; a possible D gene is TRBD1 (6 bases). Written as DNA, the CDR3 is TGTGCCAGCAGCCGCGGACAGACGAGCTCCTATAATTCACCCCTCCACTTT. Its translation: CASSRGQTSSYNSPLHF.